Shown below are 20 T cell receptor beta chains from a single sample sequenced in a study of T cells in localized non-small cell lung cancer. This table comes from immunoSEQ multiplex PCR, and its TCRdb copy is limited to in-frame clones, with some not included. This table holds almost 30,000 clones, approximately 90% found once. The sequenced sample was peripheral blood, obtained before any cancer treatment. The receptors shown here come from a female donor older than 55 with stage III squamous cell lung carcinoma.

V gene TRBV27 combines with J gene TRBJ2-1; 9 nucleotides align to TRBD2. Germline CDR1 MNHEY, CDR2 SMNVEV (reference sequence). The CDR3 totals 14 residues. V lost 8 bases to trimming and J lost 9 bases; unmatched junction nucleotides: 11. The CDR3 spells CASGRREGRGEQFF. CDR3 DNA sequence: TGTGCCAGCGGGCGGCGGGAGGGCCGCGGTGAGCAGTTCTTC.

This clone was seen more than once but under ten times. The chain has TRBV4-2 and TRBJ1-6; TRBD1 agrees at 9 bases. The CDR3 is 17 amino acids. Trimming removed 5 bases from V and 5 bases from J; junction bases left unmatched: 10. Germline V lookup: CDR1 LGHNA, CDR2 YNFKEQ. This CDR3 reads CASSSSWGQGNNSPLHF. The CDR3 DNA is TGTGCCAGCAGCTCATCGTGGGGACAGGGAAATAATTCACCCCTCCACTTT.

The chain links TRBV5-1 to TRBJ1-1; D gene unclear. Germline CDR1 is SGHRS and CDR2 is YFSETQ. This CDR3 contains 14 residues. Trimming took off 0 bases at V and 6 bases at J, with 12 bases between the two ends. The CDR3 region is CASSLVPGNAEAFF. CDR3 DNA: TGCGCCAGCAGCTTGGTCCCAGGCAACGCTGAAGCTTTCTTT.

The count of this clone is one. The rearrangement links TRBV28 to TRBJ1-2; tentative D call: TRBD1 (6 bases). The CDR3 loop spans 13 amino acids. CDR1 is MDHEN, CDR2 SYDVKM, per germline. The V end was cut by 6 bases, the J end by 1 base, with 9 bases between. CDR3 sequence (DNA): TGTGCCAGCAGAGGACAGCTTAACTATGGCTACACCTTC. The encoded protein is CASRGQLNYGYTF.

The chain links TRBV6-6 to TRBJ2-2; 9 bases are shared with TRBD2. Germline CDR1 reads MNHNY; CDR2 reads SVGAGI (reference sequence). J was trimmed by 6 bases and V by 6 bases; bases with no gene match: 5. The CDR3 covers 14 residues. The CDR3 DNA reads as TGTGCCAGCAGGCGGGGGGGATCCGCCGGGGAGCTGTTTTTT. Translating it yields CASRRGGSAGELFF.

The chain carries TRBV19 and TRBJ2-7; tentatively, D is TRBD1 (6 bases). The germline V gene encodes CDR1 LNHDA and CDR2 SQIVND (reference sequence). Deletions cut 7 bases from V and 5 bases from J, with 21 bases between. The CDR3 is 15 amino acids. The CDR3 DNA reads TGTGCCAGTAATCACCAGAGAGGGGGTGAAAACGAGCAGTACTTC. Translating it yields CASNHQRGGENEQYF.

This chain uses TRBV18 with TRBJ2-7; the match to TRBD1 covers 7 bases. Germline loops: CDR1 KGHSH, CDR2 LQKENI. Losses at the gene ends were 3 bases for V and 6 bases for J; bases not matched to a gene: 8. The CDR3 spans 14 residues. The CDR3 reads CASSPGQRTGEQYF. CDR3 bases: TGTGCCAGCTCACCGGGACAGCGAACGGGCGAGCAGTACTTC.

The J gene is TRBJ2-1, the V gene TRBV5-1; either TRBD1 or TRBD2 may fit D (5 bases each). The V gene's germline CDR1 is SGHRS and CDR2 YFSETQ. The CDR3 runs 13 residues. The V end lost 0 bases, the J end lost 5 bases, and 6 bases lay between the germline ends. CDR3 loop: CASSLGGHNEQFF. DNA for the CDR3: TGCGCCAGCAGCTTGGGGGGACACAATGAGCAGTTCTTC.

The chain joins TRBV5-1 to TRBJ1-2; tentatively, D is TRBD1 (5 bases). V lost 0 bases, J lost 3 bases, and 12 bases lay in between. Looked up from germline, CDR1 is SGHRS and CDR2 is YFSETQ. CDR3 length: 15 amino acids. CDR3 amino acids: CASSLGRLTDYGYTF. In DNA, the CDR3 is TGCGCCAGCAGCTTGGGCCGGTTGACAGACTATGGCTACACCTTC.

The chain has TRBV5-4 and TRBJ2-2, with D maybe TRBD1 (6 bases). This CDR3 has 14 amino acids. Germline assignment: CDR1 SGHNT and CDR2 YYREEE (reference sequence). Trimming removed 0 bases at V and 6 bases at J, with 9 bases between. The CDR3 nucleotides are TGTGCCAGCAGCTTGGTAGGGGGAGCCGGGGAGCTGTTTTTT. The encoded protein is CASSLVGGAGELFF.

CDR3 nucleotides: TGTGCCAGCAACGTCCCCGAGGGACAGGCCTTTGAAGCTTTCTTT. Protein: CASNVPEGQAFEAFF. The V gene is TRBV2, the J gene TRBJ1-1; 8 bases line up with TRBD1. CDR3 length: 15 amino acids. V was clipped by 7 bases and J by 7 bases; unmatched bases: 14. Germline CDR1 and CDR2: SNHLY and FYNNEI.

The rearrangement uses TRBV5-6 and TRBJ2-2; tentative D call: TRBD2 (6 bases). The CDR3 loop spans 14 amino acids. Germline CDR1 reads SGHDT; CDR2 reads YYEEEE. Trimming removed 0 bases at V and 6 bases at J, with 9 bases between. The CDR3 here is CASSLGLVAGELFF. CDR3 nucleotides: TGTGCCAGCAGCTTGGGACTAGTGGCCGGGGAGCTGTTTTTT.

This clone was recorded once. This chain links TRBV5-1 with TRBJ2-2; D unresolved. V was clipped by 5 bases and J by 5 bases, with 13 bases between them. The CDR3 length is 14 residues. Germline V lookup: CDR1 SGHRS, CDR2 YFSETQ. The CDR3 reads CASSRSDLTGELFF. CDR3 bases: TGCGCCAGCAGTCGGTCCGACTTAACCGGGGAGCTGTTTTTT.

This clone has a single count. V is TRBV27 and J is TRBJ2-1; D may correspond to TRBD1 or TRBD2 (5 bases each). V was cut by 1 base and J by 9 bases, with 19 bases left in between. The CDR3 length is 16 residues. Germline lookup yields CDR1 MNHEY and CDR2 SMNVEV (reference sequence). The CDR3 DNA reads TGTGCCAGCAGTTTATGGAGAGGGGCCGGGATCGGTGAGCAGTTCTTC. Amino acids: CASSLWRGAGIGEQFF.

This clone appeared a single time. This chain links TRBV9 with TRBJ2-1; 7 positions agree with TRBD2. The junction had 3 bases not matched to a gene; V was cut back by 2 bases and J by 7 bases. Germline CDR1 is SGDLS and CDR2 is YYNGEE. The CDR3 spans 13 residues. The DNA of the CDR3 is TGTGCCAGCAGCGTGGCGGGAGAAAATGAGCAGTTCTTC. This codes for CASSVAGENEQFF.

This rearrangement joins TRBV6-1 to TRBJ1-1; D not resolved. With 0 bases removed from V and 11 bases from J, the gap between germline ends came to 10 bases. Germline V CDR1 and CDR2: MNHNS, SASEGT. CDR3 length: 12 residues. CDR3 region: CASSEASMLAFF. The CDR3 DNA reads TGTGCCAGCAGTGAAGCGTCAATGTTGGCTTTCTTT.

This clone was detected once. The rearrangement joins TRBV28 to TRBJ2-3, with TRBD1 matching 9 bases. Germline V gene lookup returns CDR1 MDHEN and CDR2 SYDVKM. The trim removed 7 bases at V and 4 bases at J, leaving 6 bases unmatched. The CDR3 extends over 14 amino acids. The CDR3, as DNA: TGTGCCAGCACTCTGACAGGGGGTTCAGATACGCAGTATTTT. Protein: CASTLTGGSDTQYF.

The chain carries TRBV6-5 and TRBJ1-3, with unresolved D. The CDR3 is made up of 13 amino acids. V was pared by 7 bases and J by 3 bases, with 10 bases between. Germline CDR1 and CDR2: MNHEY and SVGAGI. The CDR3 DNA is TGTGCCAGCAAGAAAACGGGTGGAAACACCATATATTTT. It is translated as CASKKTGGNTIYF.

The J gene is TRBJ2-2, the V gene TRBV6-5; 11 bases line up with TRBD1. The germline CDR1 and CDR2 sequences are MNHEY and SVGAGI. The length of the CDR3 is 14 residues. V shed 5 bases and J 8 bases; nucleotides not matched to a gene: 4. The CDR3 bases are TGTGCCAGCAGTCGGGACAGGGGGTATGGGGAGCTGTTTTTT. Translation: CASSRDRGYGELFF.

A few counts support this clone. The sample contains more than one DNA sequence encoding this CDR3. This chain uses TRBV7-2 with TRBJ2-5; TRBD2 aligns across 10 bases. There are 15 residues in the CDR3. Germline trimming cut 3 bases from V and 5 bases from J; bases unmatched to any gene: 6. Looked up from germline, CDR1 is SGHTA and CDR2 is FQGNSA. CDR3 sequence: CASSFQRGGGETQYF. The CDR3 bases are TGTGCCAGCAGCTTCCAGCGGGGGGGCGGGGAGACCCAGTACTTC.